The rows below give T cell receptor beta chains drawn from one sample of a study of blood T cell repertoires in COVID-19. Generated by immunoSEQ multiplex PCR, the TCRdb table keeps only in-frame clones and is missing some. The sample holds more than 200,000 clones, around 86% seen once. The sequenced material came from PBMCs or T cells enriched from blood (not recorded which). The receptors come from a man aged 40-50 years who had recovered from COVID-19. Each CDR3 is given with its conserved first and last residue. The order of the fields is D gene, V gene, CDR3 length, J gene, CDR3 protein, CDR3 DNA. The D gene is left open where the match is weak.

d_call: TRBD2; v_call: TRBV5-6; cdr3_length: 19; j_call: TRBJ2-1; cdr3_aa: CASSVDWGRRGGPKNEQFF; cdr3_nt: TGTGCCAGCAGCGTTGACTGGGGGCGGCGGGGGGGCCCGAAGAATGAGCAGTTCTTC
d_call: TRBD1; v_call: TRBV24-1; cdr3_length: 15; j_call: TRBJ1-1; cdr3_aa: CATSDRSGTGAEAFF; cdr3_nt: TGTGCCACCAGTGACCGTTCTGGGACAGGGGCTGAAGCTTTCTTT
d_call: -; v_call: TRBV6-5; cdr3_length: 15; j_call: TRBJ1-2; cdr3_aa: CASRANSGRYYGYTF; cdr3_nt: TGTGCCAGCAGAGCTAACTCCGGGAGGTACTATGGCTACACCTTC
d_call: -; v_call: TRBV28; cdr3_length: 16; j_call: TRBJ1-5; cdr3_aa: CASSLPDSLSNQPQHF; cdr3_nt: TGTGCCAGCAGTTTACCGGACAGCCTGAGCAATCAGCCCCAGCATTTT
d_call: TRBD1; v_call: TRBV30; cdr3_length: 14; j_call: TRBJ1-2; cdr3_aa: CAWSLLGTGGGYTF; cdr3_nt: TGTGCCTGGAGTCTCCTTGGAACAGGGGGCGGCTACACCTTC
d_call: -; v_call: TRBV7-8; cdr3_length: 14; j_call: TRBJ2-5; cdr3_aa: CASSLDRAEETQYF; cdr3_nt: TGTGCCAGCAGCTTAGACAGGGCGGAGGAGACCCAGTACTTC
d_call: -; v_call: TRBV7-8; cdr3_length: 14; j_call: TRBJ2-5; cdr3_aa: CASRFRTSQETQYF; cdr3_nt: TGTGCCAGCAGGTTTCGGACATCCCAAGAGACCCAGTACTTC
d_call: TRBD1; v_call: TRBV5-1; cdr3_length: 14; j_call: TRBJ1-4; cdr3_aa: CASSLTGSNEKLFF; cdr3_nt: TGCGCCAGCAGCCTGACAGGGTCTAATGAAAAACTGTTTTTT
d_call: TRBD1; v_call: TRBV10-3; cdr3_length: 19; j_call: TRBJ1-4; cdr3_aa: CAISESPGQGAGTNEKLFF; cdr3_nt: TGTGCCATCAGTGAGTCTCCGGGACAGGGGGCAGGGACTAATGAAAAACTGTTTTTT
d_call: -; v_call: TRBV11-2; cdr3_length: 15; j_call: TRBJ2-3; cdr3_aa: CASSLRGLGTDTQYF; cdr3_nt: TGTGCCAGCAGCTTAAGGGGATTAGGGACAGATACGCAGTATTTT
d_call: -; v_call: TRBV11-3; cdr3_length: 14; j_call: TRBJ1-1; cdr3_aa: CASSRGYMNTEAFF; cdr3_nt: TGTGCCAGCAGCCGAGGGTACATGAACACTGAAGCTTTCTTT
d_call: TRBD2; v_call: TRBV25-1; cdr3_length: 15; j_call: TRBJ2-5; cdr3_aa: CASTTSGSAGETQYF; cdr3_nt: TGTGCCAGCACGACTAGCGGGAGCGCCGGGGAGACCCAGTACTTC